This TCR beta chain was documented in a study of cytomegalovirus exposure and HLA in healthy donors. Study-wide context: The approximately 100 million unique TCR beta sequences, from roughly 180 million T cells, were found by an earlier analysis. Around 80 million unique TCRs from HLA-typed donors were held in an early data release. Study outcomes and limitations: Based on reports, TCR beta sequences accurately predicted HLA-A and HLA-B alleles for most subjects.

The CDR3 sequence is 15 residues long. V gave up 6 bases and J gave up 5 bases, with 19 bases separating them. Germline CDR1 reads SGHVS; CDR2 reads FNYEAQ. Amplification used 60 Vbeta primers and 13 Jbeta primers. Assay: immunoSEQ multiplex PCR; the TCRdb copy retains only in-frame clones and omits some. The sample shows under 200,000 clones, approximately 59% of them seen only once. Only a few counts were recorded for this clone. What it binds is unknown. Every donor was a healthy person donating bone marrow. This chain connects TRBV7-6 to TRBJ2-5; D perhaps matches TRBD2 (6 bases). The sequence was collected from a man between 35 and 55 years old in good health and CMV-seronegative. The sample was PBMCs. CDR3 sequence: CASSQLAENAETQYF. The CDR3 DNA is TGTGCCAGCAGTCAACTAGCTGAGAATGCGGAGACCCAGTACTTC.